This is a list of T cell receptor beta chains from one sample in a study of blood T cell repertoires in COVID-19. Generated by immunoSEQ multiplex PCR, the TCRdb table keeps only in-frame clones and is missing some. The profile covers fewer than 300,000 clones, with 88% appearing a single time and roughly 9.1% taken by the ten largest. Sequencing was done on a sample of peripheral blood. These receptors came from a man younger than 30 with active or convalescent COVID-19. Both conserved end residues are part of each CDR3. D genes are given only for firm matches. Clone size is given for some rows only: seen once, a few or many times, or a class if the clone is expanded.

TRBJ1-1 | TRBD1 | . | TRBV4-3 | CASSQNRGMNTEAFF | TGCGCCAGCAGCCAAAACAGGGGTATGAACACTGAAGCTTTCTTT
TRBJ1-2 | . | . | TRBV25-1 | CASSETQGTGYTF | TGTGCCAGCAGTGAAACCCAGGGTACGGGCTACACCTTC
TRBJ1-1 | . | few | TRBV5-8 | CASSPHRPTNPNTEAFF | TGTGCCAGCAGCCCTCACAGGCCGACAAACCCAAACACTGAAGCTTTCTTT
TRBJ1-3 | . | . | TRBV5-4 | CASSGQGTGNTIYF | TGTGCCAGCAGCGGTCAGGGGACTGGAAACACCATATATTTT
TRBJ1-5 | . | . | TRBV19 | CASIAGGRNQPQHF | TGTGCCAGTATAGCGGGGGGACGAAATCAGCCCCAGCATTTT
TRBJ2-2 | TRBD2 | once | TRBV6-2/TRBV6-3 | CASSYRGGRGGELFF | TGTGCCAGCAGTTACCGCGGGGGGCGAGGTGGGGAGCTGTTTTTT
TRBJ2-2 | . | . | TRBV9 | CASSPGQNTGELFF | TGTGCCAGTTCACCGGGACAGAACACCGGGGAGCTGTTTTTT
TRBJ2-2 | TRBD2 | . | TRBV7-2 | CASSLRTSGGATGELFF | TGTGCCAGCAGCCTCAGGACTAGCGGGGGGGCCACCGGGGAGCTGTTTTTT
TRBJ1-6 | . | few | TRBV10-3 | CAISFGGNSPLHF | TGTGCCATAAGCTTCGGGGGAAATTCACCCCTCCACTTT
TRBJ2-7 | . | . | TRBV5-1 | CASSRAATSYEQYF | TGCGCCAGCAGTAGAGCGGCCACCTCCTACGAGCAGTACTTC
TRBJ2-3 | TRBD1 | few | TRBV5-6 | CASSRTGLQGALTDTQYF | TGTGCCAGCAGCCGGACGGGCTTACAGGGGGCTTTGACAGATACGCAGTATTTT
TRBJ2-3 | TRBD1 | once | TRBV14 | CASSAGQGTYPQYF | TGTGCCAGCAGCGCCGGACAGGGAACGTACCCGCAGTATTTT
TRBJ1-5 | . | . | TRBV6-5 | CASSYSQGYQPQHF | TGTGCCAGCAGTTACTCGCAGGGCTATCAGCCCCAGCATTTT
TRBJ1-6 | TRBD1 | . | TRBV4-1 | CASSQDPPKTTGEFSYNSPLHF | TGCGCCAGCAGCCAAGATCCCCCCAAGACGACAGGGGAGTTCTCCTATAATTCACCCCTCCACTTT
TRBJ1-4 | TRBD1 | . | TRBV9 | CASSGTGNLATNEKLFF | TGTGCCAGCAGCGGGACAGGCAACCTTGCAACTAATGAAAAACTGTTTTTT
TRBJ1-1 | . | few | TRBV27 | CASRDSMNTEAFF | TGTGCCAGCAGGGACAGCATGAACACTGAAGCTTTCTTT
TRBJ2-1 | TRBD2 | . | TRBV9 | CASSVGASGGANEQFF | TGTGCCAGCAGCGTAGGAGCTAGCGGGGGGGCAAATGAGCAGTTCTTC
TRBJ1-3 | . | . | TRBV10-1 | CASSSRSGNTIYF | TGCGCCAGCAGTTCCCGGTCTGGAAACACCATATATTTT
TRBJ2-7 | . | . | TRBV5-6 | CASSLVSGYEQYF | TGTGCCAGCAGCTTGGTCTCGGGTTACGAGCAGTACTTC
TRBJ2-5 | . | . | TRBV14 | CASRQQGRETQYF | TGTGCCAGCAGACAACAGGGAAGGGAGACCCAGTACTTC
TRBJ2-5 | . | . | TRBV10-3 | CAISDLDRGAETQYF | TGTGCCATCAGTGATCTAGATCGGGGGGCAGAGACCCAGTACTTC
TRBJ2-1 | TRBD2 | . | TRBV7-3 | CASSSRAAGGLNEQFF | TGTGCCAGCAGCTCCCGGGCGGCGGGGGGGCTCAATGAGCAGTTCTTC
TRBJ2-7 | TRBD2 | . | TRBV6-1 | CASSEVASGGFEQYF | TGTGCCAGCAGTGAAGTGGCTAGCGGGGGCTTCGAGCAGTACTTC
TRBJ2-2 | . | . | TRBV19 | CASQVAGNTGELFF | TGTGCCAGTCAAGTCGCGGGGAACACCGGGGAGCTGTTTTTT
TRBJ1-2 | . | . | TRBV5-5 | CASSPLLREAIDYTF | TGTGCCAGCAGCCCCCTTCTTAGAGAAGCTATCGACTACACCTTC
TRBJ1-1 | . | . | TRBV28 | CASSLHGAAFF | TGTGCCAGCAGTTTACACGGTGCGGCTTTCTTT
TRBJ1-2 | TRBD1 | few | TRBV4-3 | CASSPSLLQGAQDYGYTF | TGCGCCAGCAGCCCCAGCCTACTTCAGGGGGCCCAGGACTATGGCTACACCTTC
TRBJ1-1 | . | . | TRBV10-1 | CASSESWTDEAFF | TGCGCCAGCAGTGAGTCGTGGACAGATGAAGCTTTCTTT
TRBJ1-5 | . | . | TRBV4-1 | CASSLPGAQPQHF | TGCGCCAGCAGCCTCCCAGGCGCTCAGCCCCAGCATTTT
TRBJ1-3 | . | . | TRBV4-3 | CASSQGGASGNTIYF | TGCGCCAGCAGCCAGGGAGGGGCCTCAGGAAACACCATATATTTT
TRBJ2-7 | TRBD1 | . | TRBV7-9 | CASSGPGQRYEQYF | TGTGCCAGCAGCGGGCCGGGACAGCGGTACGAGCAGTACTTC
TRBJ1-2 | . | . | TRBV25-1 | CASSPPDTPLNYGYTF | TGTGCCAGCAGCCCTCCCGACACCCCCCTGAACTATGGCTACACCTTC
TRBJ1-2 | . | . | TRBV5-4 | CASSLGGGNYGYTF | TGTGCCAGCAGCTTGGGGGGGGGTAACTATGGCTACACCTTC
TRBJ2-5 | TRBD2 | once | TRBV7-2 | CASSQGLAGRYEETQYF | TGTGCCAGCAGCCAAGGACTAGCGGGGCGTTATGAAGAGACCCAGTACTTC
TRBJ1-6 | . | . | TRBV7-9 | CASSLSGGLSSYNSPLHF | TGTGCCAGCAGCTTATCCGGGGGGCTAAGCTCCTATAATTCACCCCTCCACTTT
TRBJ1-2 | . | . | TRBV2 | CASSEPDGYTF | TGTGCCAGCAGTGAACCGGATGGCTACACCTTC
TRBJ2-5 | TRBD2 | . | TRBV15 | CATSRDPSLAGGPPIQETQYF | TGTGCCACCAGCAGAGATCCTTCACTAGCGGGGGGGCCTCCTATCCAAGAGACCCAGTACTTC
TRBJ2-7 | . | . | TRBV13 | CASSLALGVTDEQYF | TGTGCCAGCAGCTTAGCCCTCGGGGTAACCGACGAGCAGTACTTC
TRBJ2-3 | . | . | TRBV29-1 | CSVRHGGTDTQYF | TGCAGCGTTCGGCATGGAGGCACAGATACGCAGTATTTT
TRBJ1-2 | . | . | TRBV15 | CATSSGGSDNPRGNYGYTF | TGTGCCACCAGCAGTGGTGGTTCGGACAACCCAAGGGGGAACTATGGCTACACCTTC
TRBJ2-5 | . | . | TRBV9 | CASSAQSGGGLETQYF | TGTGCCAGCAGCGCCCAATCTGGGGGGGGGCTCGAGACCCAGTACTTC
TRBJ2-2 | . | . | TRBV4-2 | CASSPPRTVGELFF | TGTGCCAGCAGCCCCCCCCGGACAGTGGGGGAGCTGTTTTTT